This passage covers 23 T cell receptor beta chains from one sample sequenced in a study of lymphopenia after photon versus proton radiotherapy. Assay used: immunoSEQ multiplex PCR; TCRdb lists only in-frame clones, some missing. This sample has 50,000 to 70,000 clones, with roughly 87% found just once. The input for sequencing was peripheral blood, taken from a patient treated with proton-based radiotherapy. These receptors were collected from a man aged 80 or over with esophageal cancer.

This clone showed up just a few times. This chain connects TRBV29-1 to TRBJ1-1; D is unclear. V lost 5 bases and J lost 4, with 11 bases in between. CDR3 length: 12 amino acids. CDR1 SQVTM and CDR2 ANQGSEA come from the germline V gene. This chain's CDR3 is CSVPRLGTEAFF. CDR3 sequence (DNA): TGCAGCGTTCCTAGGTTGGGCACTGAAGCTTTCTTT.

This chain connects TRBV7-9 to TRBJ2-7; D call uncertain. The CDR3 is 10 residues long. V lost 4 bases and J 2 bases, leaving 0 bases between the germline ends. CDR1 and CDR2 (germline): SEHNR, FQNEAQ (reference sequence). CDR3 DNA sequence: TGTGCCAGCAGCTCCTACGAGCAGTACTTC. Its protein is CASSSYEQYF.

This clone was seen a handful of times. The rearrangement links TRBV27 to TRBJ1-1; D is unresolved. This CDR3 contains 15 residues. Germline-derived CDR1 and CDR2 are MNHEY and SMNVEV (reference sequence). The germline V and J ends were trimmed by 2 bases and 4 bases, with 14 bases remaining between them. The CDR3 nucleotides read TGTGCCAGCAGTTTAATAATCCCAGGATCCACTGAAGCTTTCTTT. Residues: CASSLIIPGSTEAFF.

The chain couples TRBV4-1 to TRBJ1-3; a possible D gene is TRBD1 (5 bases). The CDR3 covers 16 residues. The germline V gene encodes CDR1 MGHRA and CDR2 YSYEKL. Trimming took 4 bases from V and 0 from J, leaving 13 bases between them. The CDR3, as DNA: TGCGCCAGCAGCCCCAGGACACCGAGCTCTGGAAACACCATATATTTT. It is translated as CASSPRTPSSGNTIYF.

The rearrangement links TRBV19 to TRBJ2-7; D remains ambiguous. The CDR3 contains 15 residues. The V end lost 8 bases, the J end lost 3 bases, and 20 bases lay between the germline ends. Germline CDR1 LNHDA, CDR2 SQIVND (reference sequence). The CDR3: CASALRPDRRYEQYF. CDR3 DNA: TGTGCCAGTGCACTCCGCCCCGATCGCCGCTACGAGCAGTACTTC.

V gene TRBV5-6 combines with J gene TRBJ2-2; D is uncertain. Germline V gene lookup returns CDR1 SGHDT and CDR2 YYEEEE. The CDR3 has 16 amino acids. The V and J ends lost 1 base and 2 bases respectively, with 12 bases between them. The CDR3 is CASSLFRGPNTGELFF. DNA for the CDR3: TGTGCCAGCAGCTTGTTTCGCGGCCCTAACACCGGGGAGCTGTTTTTT.

The DNA for the CDR3 is TGTGCCAGCATGGATAATAACTGGAACACTGAAGCTTTCTTT. It yields the protein CASMDNNWNTEAFF. The gene calls are TRBV6-5 and TRBJ1-1, with D hard to call. Trimming cost V 7 bases and J 1 base, with 13 bases left between them. From germline, CDR1 is MNHEY and CDR2 SVGAGI. This CDR3 comprises 14 residues.

The rearrangement links TRBV2 to TRBJ2-5, with D perhaps matching TRBD1 (6 bases). Per the germline V gene, CDR1 is SNHLY and CDR2 is FYNNEI. The length of the CDR3 is 12 residues. The germline V and J ends were trimmed by 8 bases and 2 bases, with 9 bases remaining between them. CDR3 sequence reads: CASRTVQETQYF. CDR3 DNA: TGTGCCAGCCGGACAGTTCAAGAGACCCAGTACTTC.

This chain connects TRBV19 to TRBJ2-1; possible D gene TRBD2, 6 bases. This CDR3 has 15 amino acids. Trimming cost V 5 bases and J 7 bases, with 18 bases left between them. Germline V lookup: CDR1 LNHDA, CDR2 SQIVND (reference sequence). CDR3 bases: TGTGCCAGTAGTTATTCGGACGCGGGAAGGAATGAGCAGTTCTTC. Its protein product is CASSYSDAGRNEQFF.

This chain connects TRBV6-1 to TRBJ1-1; unclear D gene. Germline CDR1 is MNHNS and CDR2 is SASEGT. The CDR3 runs to 12 residues. V lost 5 bases, J lost 10 bases, and 14 bases lay in between. The CDR3: CASSYGGPAAFF. The DNA of the CDR3 is TGTGCCAGCAGTTATGGTGGTCCAGCAGCTTTCTTT.

This clone occurred a few times. The chain joins TRBV2 to TRBJ1-1; 7 nucleotides match TRBD1. Unmatched junction bases numbered 11, after V lost 9 bases and J lost 7 bases. The germline V gene encodes CDR1 SNHLY and CDR2 FYNNEI. The CDR3 contains 13 residues. The CDR3 nucleotides read TGTGCCAGACTTACAGGGGTAAGGGGTGAAGCTTTCTTT. Amino acids: CARLTGVRGEAFF.

The chain carries TRBV18 and TRBJ1-2, with TRBD1 identical over 8 bases. Germline CDR1 reads KGHSH; CDR2 reads LQKENI. V shed 3 bases and J 11 bases; nucleotides not matched to a gene: 11. The CDR3 sequence is 14 residues long. The CDR3 loop reads CASSPNRDRLIYTF. In DNA, the CDR3 is TGTGCCAGCTCACCGAACCGGGACAGGCTTATTTACACCTTC.

V usage is TRBV10-2 and J usage is TRBJ2-1; D perhaps matches TRBD2 (5 bases). Looked up from germline, CDR1 is WSHSY and CDR2 is SAAADI. This CDR3 has 11 residues. The V end was cut by 7 bases, the J end by 6 bases, with 7 bases between. The CDR3 region is CASMRANEQFF. The DNA for the CDR3 is TGCGCCAGCATGCGGGCCAATGAGCAGTTCTTC.

The rearrangement links TRBV9 to TRBJ1-1, with D unclear. The CDR3 consists of 12 residues. Between the trimmed V and J ends, which lost 3 bases and 0 bases, there was a span of 3 bases. Germline assignment: CDR1 SGDLS and CDR2 YYNGEE. The CDR3 region has the DNA TGTGCCAGCAGCGAAGTGAACACTGAAGCTTTCTTT. This codes for CASSEVNTEAFF.

The chain recombines TRBV5-6 with TRBJ2-7, with TRBD1 matching 9 bases. V trimming: 0 bases; J trimming: 4 bases; junction bases outside the gene matches: 2. Germline lookup yields CDR1 SGHDT and CDR2 YYEEEE. This CDR3 contains 14 residues. The CDR3 here is CASSLGDRVYEQYF. In nucleotides, the CDR3 is TGTGCCAGCAGCTTGGGGGACAGGGTGTACGAGCAGTACTTC.

J is TRBJ1-1 and V is TRBV7-2; D perhaps matches TRBD1 (6 bases). Germline assignment: CDR1 SGHTA and CDR2 FQGNSA. CDR3 size: 15 residues. V was pared by 4 bases and J by 5 bases, with 17 bases between. For the CDR3, the DNA is TGTGCCAGCAGCTCGGTCAGGGGTGGGCGAACTGAAGCTTTCTTT. Translating gives CASSSVRGGRTEAFF. Variable domain in full (rest from reference TRBV7-2 and TRBJ1-1): GAGVSQSPSNKVTEKGKDVELRCDPISGHTALYWYRQSLGQGLEFLIYFQGNSAPDKSGLPSDRFSAERTGGSVSTLTIQRTQQEDSAVYLCASSSVRGGRTEAFFGQGTRLTVV.

The chain uses TRBV29-1 and TRBJ2-7; 9 bases match TRBD1. The CDR3 spans 14 residues. The trim removed 6 bases at V and 3 bases at J, leaving 9 bases unmatched. Germline V CDR1 and CDR2: SQVTM, ANQGSEA. The CDR3 DNA sequence: TGCAGCGTCCAACAGGGGGCGAACCACTACGAGCAGTACTTC. Encoded protein: CSVQQGANHYEQYF.

The chain couples TRBV10-1 to TRBJ1-5; D perhaps matches TRBD1 (5 bases). Germline V lookup: CDR1 WNHNN, CDR2 SYGVQD (reference sequence). Trimming pared 2 bases from V and 3 bases from J, leaving 14 bases between. The CDR3 runs to 16 residues. Written as DNA, the CDR3 is TGCGCCAGCAGTGAGGGGGTCTCCAGGGACAATCAGCCCCAGCATTTT. Translated: CASSEGVSRDNQPQHF.

V gene TRBV29-1 combines with J gene TRBJ2-1, with 10 bases lining up with TRBD2. The germline V gene has CDR1 SQVTM and CDR2 ANQGSEA. CDR3 length equals 13 residues. After removal of 6 bases from V and 3 bases from J, the junction contained 2 bases not matched to a gene. The CDR3 DNA reads TGCAGCGTCCCTAGCGGGAGCTACAATGAGCAGTTCTTC. This gives the protein CSVPSGSYNEQFF.

In regard to this clone: Mismatch with germline at one junction end may stem from a read error. The chain is built from TRBV11-2 and TRBJ1-2, with D unclear. CDR3 length: 12 amino acids. Per germline, CDR1 SGHAT and CDR2 FQNNGV. CDR3 protein: CASSPANFGYTF. CDR3 DNA: TGTGCCAGCAGCCCGGCGAACTTTGGCTACACCTTC.

The chain carries TRBV4-3 and TRBJ2-7; D is unresolved. Trimming removed 0 bases at V and 0 bases at J, with 6 bases between. Germline V gives CDR1 LGHNA, CDR2 YSLEER. CDR3 length: 14 residues. The chain's CDR3 is CASSQDAYSYEQYF. In nucleotides, the CDR3 is TGCGCCAGCAGCCAAGATGCCTACTCCTACGAGCAGTACTTC.

DNA for the CDR3: TGTGCCAGCAGCTTACTATCTAGCGGGATCTACGAGCAGTACTTC. It translates to CASSLLSSGIYEQYF. The chain uses TRBV7-6 and TRBJ2-7; 9 bases match TRBD2. V lost 2 bases, J lost 3 bases, and 5 bases stayed unmatched. The CDR3 loop spans 15 amino acids. CDR1 and CDR2 (germline): SGHVS, FNYEAQ.

This chain links TRBV19 with TRBJ2-1; 8 bases align to TRBD2. Germline CDR1 and CDR2: LNHDA and SQIVND (reference sequence). The length of the CDR3 is 14 residues. V trimming: 6 bases; J trimming: 8 bases; junction bases outside the gene matches: 9. The CDR3 DNA is TGTGCCAGTAGGTACTCGGGGGGGCCAGATGAGCAGTTCTTC. It translates to CASRYSGGPDEQFF.